This TCR beta chain was recorded in a study of shared clonotypes between healthy human individuals. The DNA input per sorted-subset replicate PCR was 200 ng, corresponding to some 27,000 T cell genomes. This table comes from immunoSEQ multiplex PCR, and its TCRdb copy is limited to in-frame clones, with some not included. The sample yields roughly 2.1 million clones, approximately 94% seen once. The CDR3 is made up of 11 amino acids. Germline V gene sequence: CDR1 SQVTM, CDR2 ANQGSEA. V was cut by 5 bases and J by 4 bases, with 8 bases left in between. It was CD45RO-negative cells, positively selected for CCR7, that made up naive CD8 cells, with terminally differentiated effector memory CD45RA+ cells excluded. All the donors were Caucasian adults who lived in Nashville, Tennessee. Findings of the study overall: Naive CD4 clonotype sharing across several donors was 4% to 5.5%.

Comment on this clone: Its antigen remains unidentified.

The receptor was derived from a man between 18 and 29 years old in good health. Some clones in this sample may be carry-over from other donors' samples. Sequenced material: naive CD8+ T cells from PBMCs. The chain couples TRBV29-1 to TRBJ1-2, with D hard to call. The chain's CDR3 is CSVLSGYGYTF. In DNA, the CDR3 is TGCAGCGTTCTATCCGGCTATGGCTACACCTTC.